This T cell receptor (beta chain) derives from a study of cytomegalovirus exposure and HLA in healthy donors. Study as a whole: Tens of millions of unique TCR sequences came from HLA-typed donors in an early release. Overall study findings and caveats: Researchers reportedly found TCR beta sequences accurately predicted most subjects' HLA-A and HLA-B alleles.

Notes on this clone: Its target is unknown.

CDR1 SGHRS and CDR2 YFSETQ come from the germline V gene. The CDR3 runs 15 residues. 60 Vbeta and 13 Jbeta primers were used in PCR. Profiling relied on immunoSEQ multiplex PCR, and the TCRdb table lists in-frame clones only, not all of them. This sample has 150,000 to 200,000 clones; roughly 76% occur once, and the top ten carry roughly 4.9%. Nominal health characterized the donors when sampled, though unrecorded immune exposures were likely. Source material: PBMCs. The TCR comes from a woman aged 18-29 years in good health and CMV-seropositive. The V and J genes are TRBV5-1 and TRBJ2-5, with 14 bases lining up with TRBD2. The end of the DNA is better explained by TRBJ2-7, so the J call may be wrong. CDR3 in amino acids: CASGLAGGLAYEQYF. The CDR3 region has the DNA TGCGCCAGCGGACTAGCGGGGGGCTTAGCCTACGAGCAGTACTTC.